The next 20 T cell receptor beta chains were all read from a single sample in a study of Tregs in tolerant kidney transplant recipients. The assay was immunoSEQ multiplex PCR, and TCRdb's table has in-frame clones only and misses some. The profile shows 60,000 to 95,000 clones, roughly 98% of them singletons. The input for sequencing was CD4+ T cells from blood, taken before the transplant. These receptors all stem from a human donor who received a combined kidney and bone marrow transplant.

The chain has TRBV19 and TRBJ2-5, with D perhaps matching TRBD1 (6 bases). Germline lookup yields CDR1 LNHDA and CDR2 SQIVND (reference sequence). The CDR3 contains 15 residues. Trimming pared 6 bases from V and 0 bases from J, leaving 14 bases between. Here the CDR3 reads CASSKSQGYQETQYF. The CDR3 region has the DNA TGTGCCAGTAGCAAATCCCAGGGGTACCAAGAGACCCAGTACTTC.

The J gene is TRBJ2-7, the V gene TRBV27; 8 bases fit TRBD1. The CDR3 length is 16 residues. Germline V gene lookup returns CDR1 MNHEY and CDR2 SMNVEV (reference sequence). V was pared by 5 bases and J by 0 bases, with 9 bases of the junction left unmatched. This CDR3 reads CASSPGTGRASYEQYF. CDR3 in DNA: TGTGCCAGCAGTCCGGGGACAGGAAGGGCCTCCTACGAGCAGTACTTC.

The V call is TRBV19, the J call TRBJ2-7; TRBD1 aligns across 10 bases. Germline V CDR1 and CDR2: LNHDA, SQIVND (reference sequence). J lost 6 bases, V lost 5 bases, and 7 bases had no gene match. The CDR3 has 14 residues. The CDR3 region has the DNA TGTGCCAGTAGTCTGGACAGGGGGAGAGGCGAGCAGTACTTC. Amino acid sequence: CASSLDRGRGEQYF.

The rearrangement uses TRBV7-2 and TRBJ2-3; D not resolved. This CDR3 spans 14 amino acids. In germline, CDR1 is SGHTA, CDR2 FQGNSA. Trimming cost V 5 bases and J 0 bases, with 9 bases left between them. CDR3 nucleotides: TGTGCCAGCAGCGCCCAGCGTAGCACAGATACGCAGTATTTT. Translating gives CASSAQRSTDTQYF. Together with reference TRBV7-2 and TRBJ2-3, the CDR3 gives the full variable domain: GAGVSQSPSNKVTEKGKDVELRCDPISGHTALYWYRQSLGQGLEFLIYFQGNSAPDKSGLPSDRFSAERTGGSVSTLTIQRTQQEDSAVYLCASSAQRSTDTQYFGPGTRLTVL.

This chain uses TRBV4-3 with TRBJ1-1; 7 bases line up with TRBD1. J gave up 8 bases and V 3 bases, and 6 bases lay outside the gene matches. The CDR3 runs 13 residues. The germline gives CDR1 LGHNA, CDR2 YSLEER. The CDR3 nucleotides are TGCGCCAGCAGCCAGCACCCACAGGGGGAAGCTTTCTTT. This sequence encodes CASSQHPQGEAFF.

The chain uses TRBV7-8 and TRBJ1-2, with 7 nucleotides matching TRBD1. Unmatched junction bases numbered 7, after V lost 1 base and J lost 5 bases. Germline V gives CDR1 SGHVS, CDR2 FQNEAQ. The CDR3 is made up of 15 amino acids. The chain's CDR3 is CASSLERGRRYGYTF. The CDR3 bases are TGTGCCAGCAGCTTAGAGAGGGGGCGCAGGTATGGCTACACCTTC. Full variable domain (missing parts from reference TRBV7-8 and TRBJ1-2): GAGVSQSPRYKVAKRGQDVALRCDPISGHVSLFWYQQALGQGPEFLTYFQNEAQLDKSGLPSDRFFAERPEGSVSTLKIQRTQQEDSAVYLCASSLERGRRYGYTFGSGTRLTVV.

The V call is TRBV7-2, the J call TRBJ2-6; 7 bases align to TRBD1. V was pared by 5 bases and J by 1 base, with 2 bases of the junction left unmatched. CDR1 SGHTA and CDR2 FQGNSA come from the germline V gene. The CDR3 is made up of 15 amino acids. CDR3 in DNA: TGTGCCAGCAGCAACAGGGGATCTGGGGCCAACGTCCTGACTTTC. This translates into CASSNRGSGANVLTF.

The chain has TRBV19 and TRBJ2-5, with D maybe TRBD1 (5 bases). V was pared by 7 bases and J by 2 bases, with 20 bases between. The CDR3 runs 16 residues. The germline CDR1 and CDR2 sequences are LNHDA and SQIVND (reference sequence). CDR3: CASKSHGQGRQETQYF. The CDR3 DNA is TGTGCCAGTAAATCCCACGGGCAGGGTCGGCAAGAGACCCAGTACTTC.

This chain uses TRBV7-2 with TRBJ2-1; tentatively, D is TRBD2 (7 bases). Between the trimmed V and J ends, which lost 3 bases and 8 bases, there was a span of 14 bases. The germline gives CDR1 SGHTA, CDR2 FQGNSA. The CDR3 runs 14 residues. The CDR3 DNA reads as TGTGCCAGCAGCTTGGGGGGGGCTACGGATGAGCAGTTCTTC. Encoded protein: CASSLGGATDEQFF.

The V gene is TRBV5-1, the J gene TRBJ2-2, with TRBD2 matching over 7 bases. This CDR3 is 15 amino acids long. With V trimmed by 0 bases and J by 7 bases, 6 bases remained unmatched. CDR1 and CDR2 (germline): SGHRS, YFSETQ. The chain's CDR3 is CASSLVTSLGGELFF. Here the CDR3 DNA reads TGCGCCAGCAGCTTGGTGACTAGCTTGGGCGGGGAGCTGTTTTTT.

The chain links TRBV19 to TRBJ1-5, with 10 bases fitting TRBD1. This CDR3 has 17 amino acids. From germline, CDR1 is LNHDA and CDR2 SQIVND (reference sequence). V gave up 4 bases and J gave up 6 bases; unmatched junction bases: 12. The CDR3 coding sequence is TGTGCCAGTAGTAGACCGGGACAGGGGAAGGTGAGTCAGCCCCAGCATTTT. It is translated as CASSRPGQGKVSQPQHF.

V usage is TRBV19 and J usage is TRBJ2-3; perhaps TRBD1 as D (6 bases). The V gene's germline CDR1 is LNHDA and CDR2 SQIVND (reference sequence). The CDR3 totals 13 residues. Trimming left V 8 bases short and J 6 bases short, with 15 bases between. The CDR3 sequence: CASEGYRADTQYF. DNA for the CDR3: TGTGCCAGTGAGGGGTACAGGGCCGATACGCAGTATTTT.

The V call is TRBV6-5, the J call TRBJ1-1; D is possibly TRBD1 (6 bases). Germline CDR1 and CDR2: MNHEY and SVGAGI. The CDR3 consists of 14 residues. Trimming removed 3 bases from V and 0 bases from J, with 8 bases in between. CDR3 amino acids: CASSYQGLNTEAFF. The CDR3, as DNA: TGTGCCAGCAGTTATCAGGGGCTGAACACTGAAGCTTTCTTT.

The chain is built from TRBV11-1 and TRBJ2-7; TRBD1 matches 8 bases. Per the germline V gene, CDR1 is SGHAT and CDR2 is FQDESV (reference sequence). CDR3 length: 15 residues. V shed 5 bases, J shed 2 bases, and the junction held 8 bases outside the gene matches. The CDR3 loop is CASSLGQGYAYEQYF. In nucleotides, the CDR3 is TGTGCCAGCAGCCTTGGACAGGGATATGCCTACGAGCAGTACTTC.

The chain joins TRBV7-9 to TRBJ1-1; D ambiguous. V lost 2 bases and J 1 base, leaving 5 bases between the germline ends. The CDR3 spans 13 residues. The germline CDR1 and CDR2 sequences are SEHNR and FQNEAQ (reference sequence). This CDR3 reads CASSLSGNTEAFF. The CDR3 DNA follows: TGTGCCAGCAGCTTATCCGGGAACACTGAAGCTTTCTTT.

The chain combines TRBV19 with TRBJ1-2; D is ambiguous. Germline V gene lookup returns CDR1 LNHDA and CDR2 SQIVND (reference sequence). This CDR3 contains 13 residues. Trimming cost V 0 bases and J 8 bases, with 10 bases left between them. The CDR3 bases are TGTGCCAGTAGTATAGAGAGGACTGGGGGCTACACCTTC. Amino acids: CASSIERTGGYTF.

The chain links TRBV7-2 to TRBJ1-1; TRBD1 might be the D (5 bases). Germline V CDR1 and CDR2: SGHTA, FQGNSA. CDR3 length: 14 residues. V was clipped by 5 bases and J by 4 bases, with 14 bases between them. The CDR3 is CASSGRGWGTEAFF. In DNA, the CDR3 is TGTGCCAGCAGCGGGAGGGGTTGGGGCACTGAAGCTTTCTTT.

This sequence joins TRBV2 and TRBJ2-1; TRBD2 aligns across 10 bases. Per germline, CDR1 SNHLY and CDR2 FYNNEI. V shed 4 bases and J 6 bases; nucleotides not matched to a gene: 0. The CDR3 runs 13 residues. CDR3 loop: CASSGTSGNEQFF. CDR3 in DNA: TGTGCCAGCAGTGGGACTAGCGGCAATGAGCAGTTCTTC.

The chain links TRBV25-1 to TRBJ1-2; a possible D gene is TRBD1 (6 bases). The length of the CDR3 is 15 residues. V gave up 3 bases and J gave up 8 bases, with 19 bases separating them. The germline gives CDR1 MGHDK, CDR2 SYGVNS. DNA for the CDR3: TGTGCCAGCAGTGACCCAAAGACAGGTCTCGACGGCTACACCTTC. It specifies CASSDPKTGLDGYTF.

The chain is built from TRBV4-1 and TRBJ2-3, with a possible D match to TRBD1 (6 bases). From germline, CDR1 is MGHRA and CDR2 YSYEKL. This CDR3 has 18 residues. The germline V and J ends were trimmed by 7 bases and 4 bases, with 27 bases remaining between them. The CDR3 DNA reads as TGCGCCAGCAAACCAAGCCTTCCAGACAGGTCAGGAGCAGATACGCAGTATTTT. Amino acids: CASKPSLPDRSGADTQYF.